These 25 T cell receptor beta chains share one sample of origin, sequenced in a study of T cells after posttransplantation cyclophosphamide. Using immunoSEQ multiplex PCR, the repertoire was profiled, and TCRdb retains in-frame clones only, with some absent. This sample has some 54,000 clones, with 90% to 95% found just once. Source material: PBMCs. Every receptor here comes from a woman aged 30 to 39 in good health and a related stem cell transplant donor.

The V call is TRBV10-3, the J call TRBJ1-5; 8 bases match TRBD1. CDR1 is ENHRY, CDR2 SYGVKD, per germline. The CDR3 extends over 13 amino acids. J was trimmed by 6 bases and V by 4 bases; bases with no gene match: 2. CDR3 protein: CAISGTGGQPQHF. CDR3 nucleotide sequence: TGTGCCATCAGTGGCACAGGGGGTCAGCCCCAGCATTTT.

The CDR3 region has the DNA TGTGCCAGCAGCCCGGGCGGGGGCCACACAGATACGCAGTATTTT. Amino acid sequence: CASSPGGGHTDTQYF. V is TRBV11-2 and J is TRBJ2-3; tentative D call: TRBD2 (7 bases). The CDR3 has 15 residues. Trimming removed 5 bases at V and 2 bases at J, with 14 bases between. CDR1 SGHAT and CDR2 FQNNGV come from the germline V gene. The whole variable domain, filled in from reference TRBV11-2 and TRBJ2-3, reads EAGVAQSPRYKIIEKRQSVAFWCNPISGHATLYWYQQILGQGPKLLIQFQNNGVVDDSQLPKDRFSAERLKGVDSTLKIQPAKLEDSAVYLCASSPGGGHTDTQYFGPGTRLTVL.

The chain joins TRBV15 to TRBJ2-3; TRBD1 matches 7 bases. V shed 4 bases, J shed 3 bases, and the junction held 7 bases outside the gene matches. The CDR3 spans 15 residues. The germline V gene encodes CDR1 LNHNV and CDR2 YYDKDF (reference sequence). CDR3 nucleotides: TGTGCCACCAGCATCGGGACAGAGCAGACAGATACGCAGTATTTT. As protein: CATSIGTEQTDTQYF.

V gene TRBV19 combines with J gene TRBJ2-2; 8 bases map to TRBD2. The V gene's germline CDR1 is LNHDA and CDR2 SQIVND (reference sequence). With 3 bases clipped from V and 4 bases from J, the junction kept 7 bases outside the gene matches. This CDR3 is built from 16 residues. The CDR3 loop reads CASSMAGGRGTGELFF. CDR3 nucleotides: TGTGCCAGTAGTATGGCGGGGGGCCGAGGCACCGGGGAGCTGTTTTTT.

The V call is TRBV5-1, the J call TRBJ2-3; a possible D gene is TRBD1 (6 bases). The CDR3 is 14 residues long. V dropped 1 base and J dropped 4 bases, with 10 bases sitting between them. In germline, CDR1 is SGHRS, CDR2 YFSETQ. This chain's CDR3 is CASSLNGQPDTQYF. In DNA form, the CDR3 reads TGCGCCAGCAGCTTGAACGGACAGCCAGATACGCAGTATTTT.

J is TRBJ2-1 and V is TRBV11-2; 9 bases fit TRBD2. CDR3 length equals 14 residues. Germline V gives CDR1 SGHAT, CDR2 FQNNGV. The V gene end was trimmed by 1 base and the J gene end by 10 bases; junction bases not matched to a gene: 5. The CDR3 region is CASSLAGGGGEQFF. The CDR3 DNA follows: TGTGCCAGCAGCTTAGCCGGCGGGGGGGGAGAGCAGTTCTTC.

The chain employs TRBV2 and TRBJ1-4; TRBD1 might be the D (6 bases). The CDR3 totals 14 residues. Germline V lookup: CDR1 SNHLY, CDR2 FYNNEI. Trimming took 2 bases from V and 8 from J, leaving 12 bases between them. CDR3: CASSERDTGEKLFF. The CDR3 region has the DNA TGTGCCAGCAGTGAAAGGGATACAGGGGAAAAACTGTTTTTT. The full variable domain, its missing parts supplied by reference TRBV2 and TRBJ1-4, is EPEVTQTPSHQVTQMGQEVILRCVPISNHLYFYWYRQILGQKVEFLVSFYNNEISEKSEIFDDQFSVERPDGSNFTLKIRSTKLEDSAMYFCASSERDTGEKLFFGSGTQLSVL.

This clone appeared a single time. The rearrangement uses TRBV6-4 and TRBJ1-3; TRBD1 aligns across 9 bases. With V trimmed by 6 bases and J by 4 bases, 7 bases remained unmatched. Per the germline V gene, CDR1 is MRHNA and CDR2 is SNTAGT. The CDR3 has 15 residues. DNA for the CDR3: TGTGCCAGCAGGGACAGGGGTCCCTACGGAAACACCATATATTTT. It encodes CASRDRGPYGNTIYF.

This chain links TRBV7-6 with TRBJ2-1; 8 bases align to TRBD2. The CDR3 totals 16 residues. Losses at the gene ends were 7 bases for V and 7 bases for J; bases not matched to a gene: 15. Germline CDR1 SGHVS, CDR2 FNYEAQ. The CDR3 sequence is CASTGGGLGPNNEQFF. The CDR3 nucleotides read TGTGCCAGCACGGGCGGGGGACTAGGACCTAATAATGAGCAGTTCTTC.

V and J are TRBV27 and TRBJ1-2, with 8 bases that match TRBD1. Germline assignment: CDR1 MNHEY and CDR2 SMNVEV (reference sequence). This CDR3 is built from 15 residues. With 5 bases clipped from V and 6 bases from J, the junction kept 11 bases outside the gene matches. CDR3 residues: CASSPPRTGPNGYTF. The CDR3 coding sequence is TGTGCCAGCAGTCCCCCCCGGACAGGGCCAAATGGCTACACCTTC.

CDR3 in amino acids: CASSHDQGANEQFF. The CDR3 DNA follows: TGTGCCAGCAGTCACGATCAGGGGGCCAATGAGCAGTTCTTC. This chain uses TRBV5-5 with TRBJ2-1, with TRBD1 identical over 8 bases. J gave up 6 bases and V 5 bases, and 7 bases lay outside the gene matches. The CDR3 length is 14 residues. Germline CDR1 and CDR2: SGHKS and YYEKEE (reference sequence).

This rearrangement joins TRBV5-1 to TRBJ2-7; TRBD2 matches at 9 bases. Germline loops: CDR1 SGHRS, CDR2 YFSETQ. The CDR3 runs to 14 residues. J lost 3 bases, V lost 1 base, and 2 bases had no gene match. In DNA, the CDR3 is TGCGCCAGCAGCTTGAGCGGGGGGTACTACGAGCAGTACTTC. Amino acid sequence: CASSLSGGYYEQYF.

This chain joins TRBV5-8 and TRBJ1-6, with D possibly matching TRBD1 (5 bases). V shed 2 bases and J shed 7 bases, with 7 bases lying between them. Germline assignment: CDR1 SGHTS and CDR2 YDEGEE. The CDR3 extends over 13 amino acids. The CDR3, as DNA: TGTGCCAGCAGCTTCGGGGGAAATTCACCCCTCCACTTT. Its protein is CASSFGGNSPLHF.

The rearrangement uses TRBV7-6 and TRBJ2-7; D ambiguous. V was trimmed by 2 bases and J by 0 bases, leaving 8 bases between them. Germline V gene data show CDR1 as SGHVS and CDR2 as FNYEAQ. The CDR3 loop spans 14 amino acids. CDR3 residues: CASSLNSDSYEQYF. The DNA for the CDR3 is TGTGCCAGCAGCTTAAACTCCGACTCCTACGAGCAGTACTTC.

CDR3 amino acids: CASSGGPYEQYF. For the CDR3, the DNA is TGTGCCAGCAGTGGGGGCCCCTACGAGCAGTACTTC. The gene calls are TRBV6-1 and TRBJ2-7; a possible D gene is TRBD1 (5 bases). The V and J ends lost 4 bases and 2 bases respectively, with 6 bases between them. Germline-derived CDR1 and CDR2 are MNHNS and SASEGT. The CDR3 sequence is 12 residues long.

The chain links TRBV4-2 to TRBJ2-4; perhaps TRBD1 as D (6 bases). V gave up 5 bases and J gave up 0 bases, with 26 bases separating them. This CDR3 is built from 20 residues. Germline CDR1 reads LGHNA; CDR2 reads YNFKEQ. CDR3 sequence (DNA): TGTGCCAGCAGCTCAGAGATCAATTTACAGGGCAATCTAGCCAAAAACATTCAGTACTTC. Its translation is CASSSEINLQGNLAKNIQYF.

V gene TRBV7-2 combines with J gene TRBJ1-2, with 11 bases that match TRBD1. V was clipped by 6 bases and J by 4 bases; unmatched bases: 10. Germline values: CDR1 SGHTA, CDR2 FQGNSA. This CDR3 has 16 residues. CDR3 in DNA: TGTGCCAGCAGTCCAGGTGGGACAGGGGGTGGCTATGGCTACACCTTC. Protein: CASSPGGTGGGYGYTF.

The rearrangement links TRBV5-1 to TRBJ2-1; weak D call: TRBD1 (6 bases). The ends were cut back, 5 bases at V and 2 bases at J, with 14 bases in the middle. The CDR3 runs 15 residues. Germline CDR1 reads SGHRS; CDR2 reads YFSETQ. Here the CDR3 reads CASRKGQFTYNEQFF. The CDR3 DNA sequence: TGCGCCAGCAGAAAAGGACAGTTTACCTACAATGAGCAGTTCTTC.

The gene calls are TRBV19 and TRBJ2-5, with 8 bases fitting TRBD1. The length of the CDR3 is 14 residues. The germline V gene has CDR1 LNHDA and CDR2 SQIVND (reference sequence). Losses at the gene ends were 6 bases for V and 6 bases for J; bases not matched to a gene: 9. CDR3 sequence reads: CASRPTGVGQTQYF. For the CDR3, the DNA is TGTGCCAGTAGGCCGACAGGGGTCGGCCAGACCCAGTACTTC.

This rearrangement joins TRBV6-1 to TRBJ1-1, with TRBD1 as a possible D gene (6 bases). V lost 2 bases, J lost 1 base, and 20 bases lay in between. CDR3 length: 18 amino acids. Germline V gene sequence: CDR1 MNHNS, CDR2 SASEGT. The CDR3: CASSENRAVAGANTEAFF. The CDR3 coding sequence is TGTGCCAGCAGTGAAAACAGGGCGGTCGCGGGGGCGAACACTGAAGCTTTCTTT.

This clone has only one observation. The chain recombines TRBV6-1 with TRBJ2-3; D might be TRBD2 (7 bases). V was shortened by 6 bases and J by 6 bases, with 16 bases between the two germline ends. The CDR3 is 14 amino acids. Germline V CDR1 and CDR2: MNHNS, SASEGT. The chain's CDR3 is CASRLRGGVDTQYF. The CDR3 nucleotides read TGTGCCAGCAGGCTTAGGGGGGGGGTTGATACGCAGTATTTT.

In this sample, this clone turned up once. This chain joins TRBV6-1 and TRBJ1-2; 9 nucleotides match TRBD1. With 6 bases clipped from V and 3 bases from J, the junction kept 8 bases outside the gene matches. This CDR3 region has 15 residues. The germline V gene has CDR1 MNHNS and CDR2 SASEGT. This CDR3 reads CASSAGTGRHYGYTF. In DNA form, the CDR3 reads TGTGCCAGCAGCGCGGGGACAGGGAGGCACTATGGCTACACCTTC.

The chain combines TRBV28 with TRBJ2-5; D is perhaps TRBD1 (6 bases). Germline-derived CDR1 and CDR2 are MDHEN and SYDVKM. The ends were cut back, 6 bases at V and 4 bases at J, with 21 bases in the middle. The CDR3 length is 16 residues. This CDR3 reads CASRRPGTWAGETQYF. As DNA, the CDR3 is TGTGCCAGCAGACGCCCCGGGACATGGGCAGGAGAGACCCAGTACTTC.

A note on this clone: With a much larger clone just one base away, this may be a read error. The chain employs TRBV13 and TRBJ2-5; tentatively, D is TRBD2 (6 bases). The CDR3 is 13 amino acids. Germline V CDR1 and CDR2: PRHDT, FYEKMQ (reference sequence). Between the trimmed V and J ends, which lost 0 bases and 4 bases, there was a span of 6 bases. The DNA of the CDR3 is TGTGCCAGCAGCTTAGGCGGGGGAGAGACCCAGTACTTC. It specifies CASSLGGGETQYF.

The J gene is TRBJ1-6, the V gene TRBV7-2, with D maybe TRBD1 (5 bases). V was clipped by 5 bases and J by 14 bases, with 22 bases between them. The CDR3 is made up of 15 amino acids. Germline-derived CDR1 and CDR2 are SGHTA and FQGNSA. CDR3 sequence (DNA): TGTGCCAGCAGCCGTCCCCTCTCAGGGCCCTTCACCCTCCACTTT. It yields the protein CASSRPLSGPFTLHF.